Each of the 17 T cell receptor beta chains below was sequenced from the same sample in a study of shared clonotypes between healthy human individuals (dated by TCRdb to about 2020). Library prep was done by the immunoSEQ multiplex PCR assay. Here the immuneACCESS table is served through TCRdb, limited to in-frame sequences with V and J called. Missing clones are a known gap in these copies; in checked studies unresolved V genes cover under half, and the rest lacks a known reason. In this sample the table shows about 980,000 clones, approximately 76% of which occur a single time. The ten largest clones take up approximately 1.5% of the sample. What was sequenced was memory CD4+ T cells sorted from blood. The cell subset or site label here, explained by the study, means: CD45RA-negative fraction. These receptor sequences come from a man aged 18 to 30 in good health.

The chain employs TRBV5-6 and TRBJ1-2; 7 nucleotides align to TRBD1. Trimming cost V 0 bases and J 8 bases; bases outside gene matches: 7. Germline V gene lookup returns CDR1 SGHDT and CDR2 YYEEEE. The length of the CDR3 is 14 residues. The CDR3 sequence: CASSLGKGAKGYTF. The CDR3 DNA sequence: TGTGCCAGCAGCTTGGGGAAGGGGGCGAAAGGCTACACCTTC.

J is TRBJ2-2 and V is TRBV7-3, with TRBD1 matching over 9 bases. The CDR3 spans 16 residues. V was clipped by 5 bases and J by 5 bases; unmatched bases: 9. CDR1 SGHTA and CDR2 FQGTGA come from the germline V gene. CDR3 protein: CASSNKGTGQTGELFF. CDR3 coding DNA: TGTGCCAGCAGCAACAAGGGGACAGGGCAGACCGGGGAGCTGTTTTTT.

The rearrangement links TRBV10-2 to TRBJ1-5; maybe TRBD1 (6 bases). This CDR3 region has 15 residues. Per the germline V gene, CDR1 is WSHSY and CDR2 is SAAADI. The V gene lost 8 bases and the J gene lost 0 bases, with 14 bases spanning the gap. CDR3 protein: CASQTGGPSNQPQHF. CDR3 coding DNA: TGCGCCAGCCAAACGGGGGGGCCTAGCAATCAGCCCCAGCATTTT.

This clone is a singleton in its sample. A much larger clone is a single base away; this may be a read error. The genes are TRBV30 and TRBJ1-2; 8 nucleotides align to TRBD1. The CDR3 is made up of 13 amino acids. V was pared by 0 bases and J by 8 bases, with 5 bases of the junction left unmatched. Germline CDR1 is GTSNPN and CDR2 is SVGIG (reference sequence). The CDR3 loop is CAWSVGRGQGYTF. As DNA, the CDR3 is TGTGCCTGGAGTGTAGGCAGGGGGCAAGGCTACACCTTC.

This chain connects TRBV29-1 to TRBJ1-2; no clear D. V was pared by 7 bases and J by 8 bases, with 14 bases between. CDR1 and CDR2 (germline): SQVTM, ANQGSEA. The CDR3 loop spans 11 amino acids. The CDR3 loop reads CSALYLVGYTF. CDR3 sequence (DNA): TGCAGCGCCTTGTATCTTGTGGGCTACACCTTC.

This rearrangement joins TRBV5-1 to TRBJ1-6; D may be TRBD1 (5 bases). The CDR3 contains 14 residues. Germline-derived CDR1 and CDR2 are SGHRS and YFSETQ. The V gene lost 4 bases and the J gene lost 9 bases, with 14 bases spanning the gap. The CDR3 loop is CASSLQGVSSPLHF. CDR3 DNA: TGCGCCAGCAGCCTGCAGGGAGTTAGTTCACCCCTCCACTTT.

J is TRBJ1-4 and V is TRBV15; D is uncertain. With 3 bases removed from V and 13 bases from J, the gap between germline ends came to 18 bases. Looked up from germline, CDR1 is LNHNV and CDR2 is YYDKDF (reference sequence). There are 14 residues in the CDR3. The CDR3, as DNA: TGTGCCACCAGCAGGACGGGCCGCGGAGACGGACTGTTTTTT. Protein product: CATSRTGRGDGLFF.

The V gene is TRBV4-3, the J gene TRBJ1-6; D is unresolved. Germline V gene data show CDR1 as LGHNA and CDR2 as YSLEER. CDR3 length equals 15 residues. V was shortened by 0 bases and J by 7 bases, with 10 bases between the two germline ends. In DNA form, the CDR3 reads TGCGCCAGCAGCCAAGAAGTAGATTCGAATTCACCCCTCCACTTT. It is translated as CASSQEVDSNSPLHF.

This chain joins TRBV10-3 and TRBJ1-6, with D uncertain. The V and J ends lost 0 bases and 6 bases respectively, with 15 bases between them. Germline V gene sequence: CDR1 ENHRY, CDR2 SYGVKD. The CDR3 covers 17 residues. The CDR3 here is CAISESEQSFRNSPLHF. The CDR3 region has the DNA TGTGCCATCAGTGAGTCCGAACAGAGTTTTCGTAATTCACCCCTCCACTTT.

Notes on this clone: This specimen includes other DNA sequences encoding the same CDR3. This chain links TRBV9 with TRBJ2-3; TRBD1 agrees at 7 bases. V gave up 4 bases and J gave up 0 bases; unmatched junction bases: 8. Germline CDR1 SGDLS, CDR2 YYNGEE. The CDR3 covers 16 residues. CDR3 in amino acids: CASSPRTGSSTDTQYF. The DNA for the CDR3 is TGTGCCAGCAGCCCCCGGACAGGTTCTAGCACAGATACGCAGTATTTT.

The table lists this clone with a few counts. V and J are TRBV7-9 and TRBJ1-1, with D uncertain. Trimming stripped 3 bases from V and 4 bases from J, with 0 bases between. This CDR3 is 10 amino acids long. Per the germline V gene, CDR1 is SEHNR and CDR2 is FQNEAQ (reference sequence). The CDR3, as DNA: TGTGCCAGCAGCTTCACTGAAGCTTTCTTT. This sequence encodes CASSFTEAFF.

The chain has TRBV5-4 and TRBJ2-1, with TRBD2 identical over 9 bases. The CDR3 sequence is 15 residues long. The germline V gene has CDR1 SGHNT and CDR2 YYREEE (reference sequence). V was clipped by 4 bases and J by 4 bases; unmatched bases: 6. For the CDR3, the DNA is TGTGCCAGCAGCACCCTAGCGGGAAGTTACAATGAGCAGTTCTTC. Its protein product is CASSTLAGSYNEQFF.

This chain connects TRBV29-1 to TRBJ2-3; D remains unclear. V lost 0 bases, J lost 2 bases, and 9 bases lay in between. CDR1 and CDR2 from the germline V gene are SQVTM and ANQGSEA. The CDR3 is made up of 14 amino acids. DNA of the CDR3: TGCAGCGTTGAAGATCGCGACCACACAGATACGCAGTATTTT. Its translation: CSVEDRDHTDTQYF.

This clone has just a few counts. V is TRBV6-5 and J is TRBJ1-6, with 7 bases fitting TRBD1. Losses at the gene ends were 5 bases for V and 10 bases for J; bases not matched to a gene: 5. CDR3 size: 13 residues. From germline, CDR1 is MNHEY and CDR2 SVGAGI. CDR3 residues: CASSTGVWSPLHF. The CDR3 nucleotides read TGTGCCAGCAGTACAGGGGTTTGGTCACCCCTCCACTTT.

This chain uses TRBV12-2 with TRBJ2-7; no check of the table's D call, TRBD2, against the DNA was made. TRBV12-2 is a pseudogene. The CDR3 has 17 amino acids. This CDR3 reads CASRLGGDSKWSYEQYF. For the CDR3, the DNA is TGTGCAAGTCGCTTAGGGGGGGACTCAAAGTGGTCCTACGAGCAGTACTTC.

In this sample, this clone turned up many times. The V and J genes are TRBV10-3 and TRBJ2-2, with D unclear. From germline, CDR1 is ENHRY and CDR2 SYGVKD. The CDR3 contains 15 residues. V was clipped by 0 bases and J by 0 bases, with 5 bases between them. CDR3 amino acids: CAISESTPNTGELFF. The CDR3 nucleotides are TGTGCCATCAGTGAGTCGACCCCGAACACCGGGGAGCTGTTTTTT.

The chain joins TRBV4-3 to TRBJ2-5, with D possibly called TRBD1 or TRBD2 (5 bases each). Trimming shortened V by 4 bases and J by 3 bases, and 15 bases separated the two germline ends. Germline V gives CDR1 LGHNA, CDR2 YSLEER. The CDR3 is made up of 15 amino acids. CDR3 sequence reads: CASSRRSGTKETQYF. Here the CDR3 DNA reads TGCGCCAGCAGCCGCCGCTCCGGGACGAAAGAGACCCAGTACTTC.